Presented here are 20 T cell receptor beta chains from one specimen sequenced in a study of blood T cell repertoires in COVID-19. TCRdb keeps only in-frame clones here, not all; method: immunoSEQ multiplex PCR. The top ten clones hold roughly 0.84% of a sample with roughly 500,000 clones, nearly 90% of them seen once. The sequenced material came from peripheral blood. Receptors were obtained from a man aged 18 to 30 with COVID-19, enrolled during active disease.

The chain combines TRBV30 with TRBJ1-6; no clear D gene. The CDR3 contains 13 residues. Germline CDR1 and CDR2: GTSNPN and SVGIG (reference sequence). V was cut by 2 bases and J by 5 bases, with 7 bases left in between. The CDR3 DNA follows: TGTGCCTGGAGTCCGGGGAATAATTCACCCCTCCACTTT. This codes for CAWSPGNNSPLHF.

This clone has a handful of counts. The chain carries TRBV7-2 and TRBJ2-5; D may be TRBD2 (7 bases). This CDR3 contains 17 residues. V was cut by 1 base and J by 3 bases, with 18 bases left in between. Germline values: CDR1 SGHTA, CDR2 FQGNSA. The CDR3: CASSLVPARGPKETQYF. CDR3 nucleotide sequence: TGTGCCAGCAGCTTAGTCCCCGCGCGGGGGCCAAAAGAGACCCAGTACTTC. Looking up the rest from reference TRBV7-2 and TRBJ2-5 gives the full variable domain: GAGVSQSPSNKVTEKGKDVELRCDPISGHTALYWYRQSLGQGLEFLIYFQGNSAPDKSGLPSDRFSAERTGGSVSTLTIQRTQQEDSAVYLCASSLVPARGPKETQYFGPGTRLLVL.

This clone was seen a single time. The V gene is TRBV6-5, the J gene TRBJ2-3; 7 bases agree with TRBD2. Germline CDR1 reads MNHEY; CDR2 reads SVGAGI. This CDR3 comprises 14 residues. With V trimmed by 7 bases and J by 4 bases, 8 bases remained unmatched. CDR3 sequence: CASKGLVGADTQYF. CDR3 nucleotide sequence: TGTGCCAGCAAAGGACTAGTAGGGGCAGATACGCAGTATTTT.

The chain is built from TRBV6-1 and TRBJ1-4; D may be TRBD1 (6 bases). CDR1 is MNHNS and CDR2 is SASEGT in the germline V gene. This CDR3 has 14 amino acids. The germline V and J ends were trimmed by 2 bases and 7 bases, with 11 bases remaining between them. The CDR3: CASSERRGLEKLFF. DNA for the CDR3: TGTGCCAGCAGTGAACGCAGGGGTCTTGAAAAACTGTTTTTT.

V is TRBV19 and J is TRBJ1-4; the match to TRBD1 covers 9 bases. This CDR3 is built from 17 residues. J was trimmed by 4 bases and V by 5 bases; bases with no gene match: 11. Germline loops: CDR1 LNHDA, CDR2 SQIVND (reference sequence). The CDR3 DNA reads TGTGCCAGTAGTTTGCGGGACAGGGAAGTCGGTAATGAAAAACTGTTTTTT. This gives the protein CASSLRDREVGNEKLFF.

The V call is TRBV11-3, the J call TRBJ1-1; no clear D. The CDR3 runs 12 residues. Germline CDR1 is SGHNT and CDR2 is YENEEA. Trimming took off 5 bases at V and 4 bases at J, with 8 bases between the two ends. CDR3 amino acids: CASSRRGTEAFF. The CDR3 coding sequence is TGTGCCAGCAGCCGCCGGGGCACTGAAGCTTTCTTT.

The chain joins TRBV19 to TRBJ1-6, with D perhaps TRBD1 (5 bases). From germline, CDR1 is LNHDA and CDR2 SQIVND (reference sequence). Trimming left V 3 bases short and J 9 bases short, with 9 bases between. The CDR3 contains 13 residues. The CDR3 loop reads CASSITGFSPLHF. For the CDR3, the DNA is TGTGCCAGTAGTATTACAGGATTTTCACCCCTCCACTTT.

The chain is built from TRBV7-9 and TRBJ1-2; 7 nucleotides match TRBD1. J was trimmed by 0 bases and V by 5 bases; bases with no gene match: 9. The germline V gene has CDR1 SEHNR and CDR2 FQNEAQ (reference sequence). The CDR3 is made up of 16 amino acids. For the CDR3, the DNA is TGTGCCAGCAGCAAGTGGACAGGCGGGGCTAACTATGGCTACACCTTC. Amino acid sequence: CASSKWTGGANYGYTF.

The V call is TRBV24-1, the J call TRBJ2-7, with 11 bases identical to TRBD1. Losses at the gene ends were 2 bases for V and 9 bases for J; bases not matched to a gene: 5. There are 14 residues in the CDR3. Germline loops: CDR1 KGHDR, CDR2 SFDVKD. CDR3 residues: CATSDWTGGAGQYF. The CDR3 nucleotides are TGTGCCACCAGTGATTGGACAGGGGGCGCGGGGCAGTACTTC.

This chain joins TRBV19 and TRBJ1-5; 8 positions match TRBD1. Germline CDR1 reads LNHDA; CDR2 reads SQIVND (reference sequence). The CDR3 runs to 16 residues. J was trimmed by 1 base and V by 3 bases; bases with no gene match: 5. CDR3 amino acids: CASSIFAGGSNQPQHF. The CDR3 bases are TGTGCCAGTAGTATCTTCGCAGGGGGCAGCAATCAGCCCCAGCATTTT. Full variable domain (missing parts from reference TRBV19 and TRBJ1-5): DGGITQSPKYLFRKEGQNVTLSCEQNLNHDAMYWYRQDPGQGLRLIYYSQIVNDFQKGDIAEGYSVSREKKESFPLTVTSAQKNPTAFYLCASSIFAGGSNQPQHFGDGTRLSIL.

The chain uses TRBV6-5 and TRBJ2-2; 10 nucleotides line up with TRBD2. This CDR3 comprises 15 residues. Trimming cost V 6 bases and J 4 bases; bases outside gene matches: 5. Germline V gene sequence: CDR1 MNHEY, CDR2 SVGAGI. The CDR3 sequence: CASSPLAGLTGELFF. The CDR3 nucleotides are TGTGCCAGCAGCCCACTAGCGGGACTCACCGGGGAGCTGTTTTTT.

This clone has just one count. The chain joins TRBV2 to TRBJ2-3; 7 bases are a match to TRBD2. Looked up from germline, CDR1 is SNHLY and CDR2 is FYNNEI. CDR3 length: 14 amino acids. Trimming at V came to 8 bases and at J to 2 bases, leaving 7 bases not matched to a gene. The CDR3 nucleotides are TGTGCCAGCTCTCTAGCGGCCTTCACAGATACGCAGTATTTT. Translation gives CASSLAAFTDTQYF.

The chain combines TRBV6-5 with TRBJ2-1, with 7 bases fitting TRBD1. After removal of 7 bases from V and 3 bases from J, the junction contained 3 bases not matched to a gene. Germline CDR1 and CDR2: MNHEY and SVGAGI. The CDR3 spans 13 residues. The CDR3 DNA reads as TGTGCCAGCACCTGGGACAGCTACAATGAGCAGTTCTTC. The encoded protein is CASTWDSYNEQFF.

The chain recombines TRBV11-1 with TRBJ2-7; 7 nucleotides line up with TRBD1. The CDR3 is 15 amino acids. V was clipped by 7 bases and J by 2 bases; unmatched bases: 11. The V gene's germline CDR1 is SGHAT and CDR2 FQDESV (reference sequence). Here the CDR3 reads CASTETQRGPYEQYF. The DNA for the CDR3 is TGTGCCAGCACCGAGACTCAAAGGGGGCCCTACGAGCAGTACTTC.

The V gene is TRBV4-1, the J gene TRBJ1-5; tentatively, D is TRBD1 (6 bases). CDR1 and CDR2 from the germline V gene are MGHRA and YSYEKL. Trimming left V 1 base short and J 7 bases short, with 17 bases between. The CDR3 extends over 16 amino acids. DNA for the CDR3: TGCGCCAGCAGCCAAGGTCAGGGGTCCTTCAGACAGCCCCAGCATTTT. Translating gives CASSQGQGSFRQPQHF.

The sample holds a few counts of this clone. In DNA, the CDR3 is TGTGCCAGCAGCCGGAGCCCGGGGTCTACTAATGAAAAACTGTTTTTT. It yields the protein CASSRSPGSTNEKLFF. This sequence joins TRBV28 and TRBJ1-4; D ambiguous. V dropped 6 bases and J dropped 2 bases, with 16 bases sitting between them. The CDR3 is 16 amino acids. CDR1 is MDHEN, CDR2 SYDVKM, per germline.

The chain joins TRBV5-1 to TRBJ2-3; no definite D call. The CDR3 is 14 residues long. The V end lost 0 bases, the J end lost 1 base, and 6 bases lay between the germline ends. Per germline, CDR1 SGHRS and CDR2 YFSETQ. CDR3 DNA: TGCGCCAGCAGCTTGGGGAGCGGCACAGATACGCAGTATTTT. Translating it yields CASSLGSGTDTQYF.

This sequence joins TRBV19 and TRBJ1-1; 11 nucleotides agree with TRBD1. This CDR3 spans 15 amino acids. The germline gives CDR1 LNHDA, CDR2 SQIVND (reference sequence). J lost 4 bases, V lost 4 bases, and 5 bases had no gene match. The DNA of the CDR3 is TGTGCCAGTAGTACGGGGACAGGGGGAGGCACTGAAGCTTTCTTT. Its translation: CASSTGTGGGTEAFF. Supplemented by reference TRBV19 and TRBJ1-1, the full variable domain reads DGGITQSPKYLFRKEGQNVTLSCEQNLNHDAMYWYRQDPGQGLRLIYYSQIVNDFQKGDIAEGYSVSREKKESFPLTVTSAQKNPTAFYLCASSTGTGGGTEAFFGQGTRLTVV.

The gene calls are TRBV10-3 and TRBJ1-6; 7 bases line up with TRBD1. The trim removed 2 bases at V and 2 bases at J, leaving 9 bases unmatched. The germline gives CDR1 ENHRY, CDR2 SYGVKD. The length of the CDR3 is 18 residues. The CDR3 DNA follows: TGTGCCATCAGTGAGAGAGTTTCAGGGACAGCCTATAATTCACCCCTCCACTTT. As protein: CAISERVSGTAYNSPLHF.

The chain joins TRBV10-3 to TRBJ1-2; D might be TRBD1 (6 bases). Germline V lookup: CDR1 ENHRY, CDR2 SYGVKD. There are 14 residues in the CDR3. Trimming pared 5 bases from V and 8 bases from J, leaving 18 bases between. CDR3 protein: CAISIEGGLGGYTF. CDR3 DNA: TGTGCCATCAGTATCGAAGGGGGATTAGGGGGCTACACCTTC.